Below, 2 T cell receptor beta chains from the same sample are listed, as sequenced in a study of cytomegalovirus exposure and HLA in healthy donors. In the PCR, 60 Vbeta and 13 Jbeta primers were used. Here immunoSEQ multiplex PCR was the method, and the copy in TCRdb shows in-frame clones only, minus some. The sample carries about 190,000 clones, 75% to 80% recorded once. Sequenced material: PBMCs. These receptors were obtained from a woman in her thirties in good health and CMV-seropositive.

CDR3 sequence (DNA): TGTGCCAGCAGCCTTCGAAACGCGAGGGCCCTCCTAGGGGGCTATGGCTACACCTTC. Its protein product is CASSLRNARALLGGYGYTF. The V call is TRBV21-1, the J call TRBJ1-2; TRBD1 reflects the table's D call only, with no check against the DNA. TRBV21-1 counts as a pseudogene. The CDR3 runs to 19 residues.

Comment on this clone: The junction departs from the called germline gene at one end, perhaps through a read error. CDR3 region: CASSLAGLAGGSEQFF. CDR3 sequence (DNA): TGTGCTAGCAGCTTAGCGGGACTAGCGGGAGGAAGTGAGCAGTTCTTC. The rearrangement uses TRBV7-7 and TRBJ2-1; 15 bases are a match to TRBD2. The CDR3 is made up of 16 amino acids. CDR1 and CDR2 (germline): SSHAT, FNYEAQ (reference sequence).